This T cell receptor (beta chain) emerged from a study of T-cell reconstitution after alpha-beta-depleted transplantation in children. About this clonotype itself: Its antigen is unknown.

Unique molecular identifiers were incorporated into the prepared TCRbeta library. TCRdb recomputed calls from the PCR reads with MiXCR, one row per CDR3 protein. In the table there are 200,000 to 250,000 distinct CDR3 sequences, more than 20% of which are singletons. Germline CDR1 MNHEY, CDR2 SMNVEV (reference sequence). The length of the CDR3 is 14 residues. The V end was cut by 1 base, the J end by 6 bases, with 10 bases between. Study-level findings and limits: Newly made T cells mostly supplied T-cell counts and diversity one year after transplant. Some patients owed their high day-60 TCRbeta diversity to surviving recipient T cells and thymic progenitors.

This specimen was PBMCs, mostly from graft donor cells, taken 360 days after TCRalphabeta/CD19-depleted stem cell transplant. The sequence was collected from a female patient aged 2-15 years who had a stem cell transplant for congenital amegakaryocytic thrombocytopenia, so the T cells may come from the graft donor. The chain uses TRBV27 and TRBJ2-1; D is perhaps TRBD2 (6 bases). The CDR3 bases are TGTGCCAGCAGTTTATTGTCTAGCGCCAATGAGCAGTTCTTC. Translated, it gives CASSLLSSANEQFF.